The entry below describes one TCR beta chain. This clonotype was recorded many times. This receptor's antigen is unknown. No base quality values were provided; no much bigger clone lies one nucleotide off. Based on the germline V gene (reference sequence), the CDR1 and CDR2 sequences are SEHNR and FQNEAQ. V gives up 7 bases and J gives up 0 bases, and the segment between their germline ends measures 13 bases. The CDR3 runs 15 residues from the cysteine to the phenylalanine. Only the CDR3 part of the read is kept: 45 bases, read in frame from the first base. This entry belongs to a study of human T cells and chemical hapten exposure (dated by TCRdb to the early 2020s). Concerning the study at large: The libraries were sequenced as a pool, and the TCR yield per sample differed mostly because of small variations in library volumes within the pool. Peripheral blood TCR repertoire changes were tracked in vivo in alopecia patients during primary and secondary sensitization to the hapten diphenylcyclopropenone (DPC). For every blood RNA sample, sequencing covered both the TCR alpha and TCR beta chains.

Results and caveats for the whole study, not just this receptor: Repeated subsampling changed both the strength of the expansion versus patch-test correlation and the threshold at which the correlation became significant. DPC sensitization did not change how many TCRs were above 1 in 1000 frequency, and no evidence was found of alterations in global repertoire structure.

Libraries were constructed by 5' RACE. The listed sequencing device is Illumina MiSeq. During library preparation, unique molecular identifiers were attached to individual cDNA molecules so that TCRs could be counted quantitatively and reproducibly. In the source study's methods: A median of roughly 99,000 TCRs per sample was observed, with a range of about 23,224 to 690,600. V, J and CDR3 annotation of the TCR reads was performed with the Decombinator software suite. Every sample was subsampled to the same number of TCRs (28,000) for the PS versus PT1 abundance plots. Expanded TCRs were defined as absent before sensitization and observed at least eight times at the 2-week time point. TCRdb handled the public reads itself, with Q25 trimming in fastp and clone calling in MiXCR, and kept productive beta chains. A single entry per CDR3 protein holds the most common genes and DNA from its merged rows. The V and J calls come from TCRdb's annotation, not from the publication. A total of approximately 150,000 distinct CDR3 sequences appear in this sample, around 4.1% of them only once. In total, the top ten clones hold 1.3% to 1.5% of the sample.

Total RNA was isolated from unfractionated whole blood collected in Tempus Blood RNA tubes. Four or five healthy volunteers acted as controls for TCR sequencing and had blood drawn at day 0, 2 weeks and 6 weeks. The clonotype comes from a female donor in good health. The V and J segments used are TRBV7-9 and TRBJ1-3, with the D gene call left open. The DNA reads as follows: TGTGCCAGCAACCCACGGAGAAGCTCTGGAAACACCATATATTTT. It translates to CASNPRRSSGNTIYF.